The clone carrying this TCR beta chain appeared many times. What it binds is not known. The data were obtained in a study of CD8 T cells in ankylosing spondylitis. The length of the CDR3 is 14 residues. Germline V gene data show CDR1 as DFQATT and CDR2 as SNEGSKA (reference sequence). The germline V and J ends were trimmed by 5 bases and 3 bases, with 14 bases remaining between them. A single record per CDR3 protein comes from TCRdb applying MiXCR to the 5' RACE reads. The table has fewer than 250,000 distinct CDR3 sequences, roughly 25% seen once. Broader study findings: About 8 highly homologous variants made up a TCR beta motif that seemed to typify ankylosing spondylitis blood. In ankylosing spondylitis patients, matched synovial fluid reportedly showed significant enrichment of disease-linked clones.

Sequencing was performed on blood, either unsorted or a sorted T cell fraction (not recorded which). The TCR was taken from a male donor with ankylosing spondylitis or in good health (not recorded which). The chain recombines TRBV20-1 with TRBJ2-4; D may be TRBD1 (6 bases). CDR3 coding DNA: TGCAGTGCTCCCCAGCCGGGACACAAAAACATTCAGTACTTC. Protein sequence: CSAPQPGHKNIQYF.